This T cell receptor (beta chain) was captured in a study of blood T cells in healthy people across ages. Combining a sample-barcoded 5' primer with a J-beta primer mix, a second PCR ran for about 7 to 12 cycles. From the 5' RACE reads, TCRdb called clonotypes with MiXCR, one entry per CDR3 protein. Among over 950,000 distinct CDR3 sequences, more than 30% were seen once, and the ten largest hold 10% to 15%. There are 14 residues in the CDR3. Between the trimmed V and J ends, which lost 7 bases and 1 base, there was a span of 13 bases. The sequencing input was blood. The V and J genes are TRBV12-3 or TRBV12-4 and TRBJ1-2, with D uncertain. The receptor's source is a man aged 18 to 30 in good health. CDR3: CASTNAGSNYGYTF. The CDR3 DNA is TGTGCCAGCACTAACGCCGGGAGTAACTATGGCTACACCTTC.